This passage covers 27 T cell receptor beta chains from one sample sequenced in a study of blood T cell repertoires in COVID-19. Here immunoSEQ multiplex PCR was the method, and the copy in TCRdb shows in-frame clones only, minus some. The repertoire holds 250,000 to 300,000 clones, roughly nine tenths seen once, with about an eighth in the top ten. Sequenced material: peripheral blood. These receptors came from a woman in her 30s with COVID-19, enrolled during active disease.

This sequence joins TRBV11-3 and TRBJ2-5, with 11 bases aligning to TRBD1. Germline V CDR1 and CDR2: SGHNT, YENEEA. This CDR3 spans 14 amino acids. V lost 3 bases, J lost 4 bases, and 1 base stayed unmatched. CDR3 in amino acids: CASSLGQGVETQYF. The CDR3 bases are TGTGCCAGCAGCTTGGGACAGGGGGTAGAGACCCAGTACTTC. The full variable domain, completed using reference TRBV11-3 and TRBJ2-5, is EAGVVQSPRYKIIEKKQPVAFWCNPISGHNTLYWYLQNLGQGPELLIRYENEEAVDDSQLPKDRFSAERLKGVDSTLKIQPAELGDSAVYLCASSLGQGVETQYFGPGTRLLVL.

The V and J genes are TRBV4-1 and TRBJ2-5; TRBD1 matches at 7 bases. V shed 0 bases and J 5 bases; nucleotides not matched to a gene: 6. This CDR3 region has 15 residues. In germline, CDR1 is MGHRA, CDR2 YSYEKL. CDR3 residues: CASSQEKGASETQYF. CDR3 sequence (DNA): TGCGCCAGCAGCCAAGAAAAGGGGGCGTCGGAGACCCAGTACTTC.

The chain employs TRBV5-1 and TRBJ2-6; perhaps TRBD1 as D (5 bases). Germline CDR1 SGHRS, CDR2 YFSETQ. This CDR3 is built from 18 residues. Trimming took off 4 bases at V and 0 bases at J, with 17 bases between the two ends. CDR3 region: CASSPDGQGSSGANVLTF. The CDR3 region has the DNA TGCGCCAGCAGCCCGGACGGGCAGGGTAGCTCTGGGGCCAACGTCCTGACTTTC.

The rearrangement uses TRBV12-3 or TRBV12-4 and TRBJ1-2; the D gene is possibly TRBD1 (5 bases). Trimming took off 7 bases at V and 8 bases at J, with 17 bases between the two ends. The CDR3 has 13 residues. The CDR3 nucleotides read TGTGCCAGCACCTCGCGTAGGGGTTGGGGCTACACCTTC. Translated: CASTSRRGWGYTF.

The chain combines TRBV11-2 with TRBJ1-4; no reliable D call. The V end lost 6 bases, the J end lost 4 bases, and 12 bases lay between the germline ends. Germline loops: CDR1 SGHAT, CDR2 FQNNGV. The length of the CDR3 is 14 residues. The CDR3 DNA sequence: TGTGCCAGCAGTCCAGGCTTCCTTAATGAAAAACTGTTTTTT. It yields the protein CASSPGFLNEKLFF.

The chain joins TRBV13 to TRBJ2-7; tentative D call: TRBD1 (7 bases). CDR1 and CDR2 (germline): PRHDT, FYEKMQ (reference sequence). Between the trimmed V and J ends, which lost 4 bases and 2 bases, there was a span of 18 bases. CDR3 length equals 16 residues. The CDR3 DNA reads as TGTGCCAGCAGCTCCCCTCTTGGAGGGGGCACCTACGAGCAGTACTTC. This translates into CASSSPLGGGTYEQYF.

The V and J genes are TRBV11-2 and TRBJ1-2, with D unresolved. The ends were cut back, 4 bases at V and 3 bases at J, with 12 bases in the middle. The V gene's germline CDR1 is SGHAT and CDR2 FQNNGV. CDR3 length: 14 amino acids. CDR3 region: CASSWASTDYGYTF. The DNA of the CDR3 is TGTGCCAGCAGCTGGGCCAGCACCGACTATGGCTACACCTTC.

The chain links TRBV5-1 to TRBJ1-2; D unclear. Looked up from germline, CDR1 is SGHRS and CDR2 is YFSETQ. This CDR3 has 14 residues. With 1 base removed from V and 6 bases from J, the gap between germline ends came to 13 bases. The CDR3 sequence: CASSLKAGFDGYTF. CDR3 coding DNA: TGCGCCAGCAGCTTGAAGGCGGGTTTCGATGGCTACACCTTC.

This rearrangement joins TRBV29-1 to TRBJ2-7; D ambiguous. Trimming removed 8 bases from V and 4 bases from J, with 21 bases in between. Per germline, CDR1 SQVTM and CDR2 ANQGSEA. CDR3 length equals 14 residues. In nucleotides, the CDR3 is TGCAGCCCGATTCGGTCTCTCTACGTTTACGAGCAGTACTTC. Its translation: CSPIRSLYVYEQYF.

This chain joins TRBV5-1 and TRBJ2-7, with TRBD1 matching 7 bases. The junction had 6 bases not matched to a gene; V was cut back by 4 bases and J by 5 bases. CDR1 is SGHRS and CDR2 is YFSETQ in the germline V gene. CDR3 length: 13 amino acids. The CDR3 region is CASSPGTADEQYF. DNA for the CDR3: TGCGCCAGCAGCCCGGGGACAGCGGACGAGCAGTACTTC.

This clone has a handful of counts. The V call is TRBV7-9, the J call TRBJ1-1, with D perhaps matching TRBD1 (5 bases). Per the germline V gene, CDR1 is SEHNR and CDR2 is FQNEAQ (reference sequence). This CDR3 is 18 amino acids long. V shed 1 base and J shed 0 bases, with 18 bases lying between them. CDR3 nucleotides: TGTGCCAGCAGCTTAGTTTTTAGGCAGGGCAGCATGAACACTGAAGCTTTCTTT. It encodes CASSLVFRQGSMNTEAFF.

The rearrangement joins TRBV19 to TRBJ2-1; D not certain. The CDR3 consists of 13 residues. The V gene lost 8 bases and the J gene lost 0 bases, with 8 bases spanning the gap. CDR1 and CDR2 from the germline V gene are LNHDA and SQIVND (reference sequence). The CDR3 coding sequence is TGTGCCAGTGCGTTACTCTCCTACAATGAGCAGTTCTTC. Its protein product is CASALLSYNEQFF.

This rearrangement joins TRBV4-1 to TRBJ1-3; no definite D call. The CDR3 has 15 amino acids. Germline loops: CDR1 MGHRA, CDR2 YSYEKL. V was cut by 0 bases and J by 0 bases, with 6 bases left in between. CDR3 DNA: TGCGCCAGCAGCCAAGAATCAGTCTCTGGAAACACCATATATTTT. It codes for CASSQESVSGNTIYF.

The rearrangement links TRBV2 to TRBJ2-1; 10 bases line up with TRBD2. V lost 3 bases, J lost 3 bases, and 8 bases stayed unmatched. CDR1 is SNHLY and CDR2 is FYNNEI in the germline V gene. CDR3 length equals 17 residues. CDR3: CASSDKASGGYYNEQFF. CDR3 sequence (DNA): TGTGCCAGCAGTGATAAGGCTAGCGGGGGATACTACAATGAGCAGTTCTTC.

This chain uses TRBV5-4 with TRBJ2-3; TRBD2 matches at 13 bases. Germline CDR1 reads SGHNT; CDR2 reads YYREEE (reference sequence). With V trimmed by 3 bases and J by 6 bases, 7 bases remained unmatched. The CDR3 runs to 16 residues. In nucleotides, the CDR3 is TGTGCCAGCAGCTCTTGGACTAGCGGGGGTACGGATACGCAGTATTTT. This sequence encodes CASSSWTSGGTDTQYF.

The gene calls are TRBV6-5 and TRBJ2-7; a possible D gene is TRBD1 (5 bases). The V gene lost 8 bases and the J gene lost 4 bases, with 15 bases spanning the gap. The CDR3 extends over 13 amino acids. Germline CDR1 is MNHEY and CDR2 is SVGAGI. The CDR3 loop is CASPPTGNYEQYF. In nucleotides, the CDR3 is TGTGCCAGCCCACCAACAGGAAATTACGAGCAGTACTTC.

The chain uses TRBV6-5 and TRBJ2-7, with TRBD1 matching over 10 bases. The CDR3 loop spans 15 amino acids. Germline trimming cut 4 bases from V and 1 base from J; bases unmatched to any gene: 4. The germline V gene has CDR1 MNHEY and CDR2 SVGAGI. The CDR3 loop is CASSLGQGGSYEQYF. The CDR3 nucleotides read TGTGCCAGCAGTTTAGGACAGGGGGGATCCTACGAGCAGTACTTC.

This clone appeared once. The rearrangement joins TRBV11-3 to TRBJ2-5; 9 nucleotides agree with TRBD2. The V and J ends lost 5 bases and 7 bases, in that order; junction bases with no gene match: 14. The CDR3 runs to 16 residues. The germline V gene has CDR1 SGHNT and CDR2 YENEEA. The CDR3 DNA sequence: TGTGCCAGCAGCCCTCACGGGACTAGCCGGGAGGGGACCCAGTACTTC. Protein sequence: CASSPHGTSREGTQYF.

This rearrangement joins TRBV4-2 to TRBJ2-7, with 7 bases aligning to TRBD1. CDR3 length: 14 residues. The V segment lost 3 bases and the J segment 4 bases; nucleotides outside the gene matches: 6. Germline V gene sequence: CDR1 LGHNA, CDR2 YNFKEQ. CDR3 sequence: CASSHGSRGYEQYF. CDR3 DNA sequence: TGTGCCAGCAGCCATGGCAGCAGGGGGTACGAGCAGTACTTC.

The chain joins TRBV9 to TRBJ2-5; TRBD1 might be the D (6 bases). V dropped 3 bases and J dropped 5 bases, with 17 bases sitting between them. The CDR3 contains 15 residues. The germline CDR1 and CDR2 sequences are SGDLS and YYNGEE. The CDR3 loop is CASSASSGVGETQYF. CDR3 in DNA: TGTGCCAGCAGCGCAAGTTCAGGGGTGGGGGAGACCCAGTACTTC.

This chain connects TRBV4-1 to TRBJ1-1; 8 bases agree with TRBD1. This CDR3 spans 15 amino acids. Germline V lookup: CDR1 MGHRA, CDR2 YSYEKL. Unmatched junction bases numbered 6, after V lost 1 base and J lost 5 bases. DNA for the CDR3: TGCGCCAGCAGCCAAGGTCAGGGGGCGGGGACTGAAGCTTTCTTT. It is translated as CASSQGQGAGTEAFF.

The chain links TRBV24-1 to TRBJ1-6; TRBD1 is a possible D gene (5 bases). V dropped 9 bases and J dropped 7 bases, with 12 bases sitting between them. In germline, CDR1 is KGHDR, CDR2 SFDVKD. CDR3 length equals 13 residues. The CDR3 DNA reads TGTGCCACCGGAGGGGATGAGAATTCACCCCTCCACTTT. Translation: CATGGDENSPLHF.

The chain combines TRBV6-5 with TRBJ1-2, with 9 nucleotides matching TRBD1. CDR3 length: 13 amino acids. Trimming removed 7 bases from V and 8 bases from J; junction bases left unmatched: 8. Per germline, CDR1 MNHEY and CDR2 SVGAGI. CDR3 in amino acids: CASTDRGFEGYTF. The CDR3 DNA sequence: TGTGCCAGCACGGACAGGGGTTTTGAGGGCTACACCTTC.

The V gene is TRBV5-1, the J gene TRBJ2-4; the D gene is possibly TRBD1 (6 bases). Germline V lookup: CDR1 SGHRS, CDR2 YFSETQ. CDR3 length: 16 residues. Trimming removed 4 bases from V and 1 base from J, with 15 bases in between. The DNA of the CDR3 is TGCGCCAGCAGCGGCGGAGACAGGCAGGCCAAAAACATTCAGTACTTC. Its protein is CASSGGDRQAKNIQYF.

J is TRBJ1-3 and V is TRBV12-3 or TRBV12-4; a possible D gene is TRBD1 (5 bases). The CDR3 sequence is 13 residues long. Trimming left V 6 bases short and J 5 bases short, with 11 bases between. CDR3 residues: CASRTERRNTIYF. The CDR3 region has the DNA TGTGCCAGCAGGACAGAACGCAGAAACACCATATATTTT.

The chain uses TRBV5-4 and TRBJ1-3; the D gene is possibly TRBD1 (6 bases). V dropped 2 bases and J dropped 0 bases, with 15 bases sitting between them. Looked up from germline, CDR1 is SGHNT and CDR2 is YYREEE (reference sequence). The CDR3 is 17 residues long. The CDR3 bases are TGTGCCAGCAGCTTCCCGACAGGTCAGCGCTCTGGAAACACCATATATTTT. Translated: CASSFPTGQRSGNTIYF.

V is TRBV19 and J is TRBJ2-3; 7 bases line up with TRBD2. Trimming removed 4 bases from V and 5 bases from J; junction bases left unmatched: 9. The CDR3 runs to 15 residues. The germline V gene encodes CDR1 LNHDA and CDR2 SQIVND (reference sequence). The DNA for the CDR3 is TGTGCCAGTAGTACCCCGGGAGCTAGCGGAGATACGCAGTATTTT. Protein sequence: CASSTPGASGDTQYF.